The 10 T cell receptor beta chains presented below share a single source sample, sequenced in a study of cytomegalovirus exposure and HLA in healthy donors. PCR used 60 Vbeta primers and 13 Jbeta primers. Here immunoSEQ multiplex PCR was the method, and the copy in TCRdb shows in-frame clones only, minus some. Here the sample table reports fewer than 250,000 clones. Sample: PBMCs. These receptors came from a woman aged 25 to 39 in good health and CMV-seropositive.

This chain uses TRBV4-3 with TRBJ2-1, with TRBD2 matching over 7 bases. The CDR3 contains 17 residues. Unmatched junction bases numbered 5, after V lost 0 bases and J lost 0 bases. The V gene's germline CDR1 is LGHNA and CDR2 YSLEER. The CDR3 loop is CASSQDPSGNSYNEQFF. The CDR3 DNA is TGCGCCAGCAGCCAAGATCCCAGCGGGAACTCCTACAATGAGCAGTTCTTC.

The chain employs TRBV5-1 and TRBJ2-3; 13 bases line up with TRBD2. The CDR3 covers 18 residues. CDR1 is SGHRS and CDR2 is YFSETQ in the germline V gene. With V trimmed by 0 bases and J by 2 bases, 6 bases remained unmatched. The CDR3 DNA follows: TGCGCCAGCAGCTTGGGTACTAGCGGGGGGGATTACACAGATACGCAGTATTTT. As protein: CASSLGTSGGDYTDTQYF.

The rearrangement links TRBV11-2 to TRBJ1-2; TRBD1 matches at 8 bases. Germline lookup yields CDR1 SGHAT and CDR2 FQNNGV. The CDR3 sequence is 16 residues long. The J segment lost 4 bases and the V segment lost 0 bases, leaving 7 bases of the junction unmatched. This chain's CDR3 is CASSLDGGTGVYGYTF. The CDR3 DNA sequence: TGTGCCAGCAGCTTAGATGGGGGGACAGGCGTCTATGGCTACACCTTC.

As for this clone: Within the sample, other DNA sequences also encode this same CDR3. The V call is TRBV4-1, the J call TRBJ2-4; 7 bases are shared with TRBD1. Germline CDR1 MGHRA, CDR2 YSYEKL. The V gene end was trimmed by 1 base and the J gene end by 5 bases; junction bases not matched to a gene: 11. There are 17 residues in the CDR3. The CDR3 sequence is CASSQVQQGYGENIQYF. The CDR3 DNA follows: TGCGCCAGCAGCCAAGTACAACAGGGGTATGGGGAAAACATTCAGTACTTC.

This sequence joins TRBV12-5 and TRBJ2-3, with TRBD1 identical over 8 bases. The CDR3 consists of 18 residues. Germline V gives CDR1 LGHNT, CDR2 FRNRAP. V trimming: 0 bases; J trimming: 3 bases; junction bases outside the gene matches: 11. CDR3 amino acids: CASGLVLGTGGTTDTQYF. The CDR3 DNA reads TGTGCTAGTGGTTTGGTATTGGGTACAGGGGGGACGACAGATACGCAGTATTTT. The whole variable domain, remainder taken from reference TRBV12-5 and TRBJ2-3, is DARVTQTPRHKVTEMGQEVTMRCQPILGHNTVFWYRQTMMQGLELLAYFRNRAPLDDSGMPKDRFSAEMPDATLATLKIQPSEPRDSAVYFCASGLVLGTGGTTDTQYFGPGTRLTVL.

This chain links TRBV10-3 with TRBJ2-5, with D maybe TRBD2 (7 bases). Germline CDR1 ENHRY, CDR2 SYGVKD. CDR3 length equals 18 residues. V dropped 4 bases and J dropped 5 bases, with 26 bases sitting between them. CDR3 nucleotides: TGTGCCATCAGTGGTTCGGGGGGCGAACTCCAAAGACGGGAGACCCAGTACTTC. As protein: CAISGSGGELQRRETQYF.

CDR3 coding DNA: TGTGCCAGCAGCTTGAGTCAGACTGGGGCCAACGTCCTGACTTTC. This codes for CASSLSQTGANVLTF. The V and J genes are TRBV5-4 and TRBJ2-6; D is ambiguous. The germline CDR1 and CDR2 sequences are SGHNT and YYREEE (reference sequence). V gave up 1 base and J gave up 2 bases, with 7 bases separating them. The length of the CDR3 is 15 residues.

The gene calls are TRBV4-1 and TRBJ1-1; D gene uncertain. Germline-derived CDR1 and CDR2 are MGHRA and YSYEKL. This CDR3 spans 15 amino acids. V lost 4 bases, J lost 1 base, and 13 bases lay in between. The CDR3 bases are TGCGCCAGCAGCCTACGGGAGGATCCGAACACTGAAGCTTTCTTT. The encoded protein is CASSLREDPNTEAFF.

DNA for the CDR3: TGCAGCGTTGGGGACACAGCGAAAGGCGAGCAGTTCTTC. Translation: CSVGDTAKGEQFF. J is TRBJ2-1 and V is TRBV29-1; D possibly corresponds to TRBD1 (6 bases). Looked up from germline, CDR1 is SQVTM and CDR2 is ANQGSEA. The CDR3 covers 13 residues. Trimming stripped 4 bases from V and 10 bases from J, with 17 bases between.

Here the CDR3 reads CASSPQLNSYEQYF. CDR3 nucleotide sequence: TGTGCCAGCAGTCCCCAACTAAACTCCTACGAGCAGTACTTC. The rearrangement uses TRBV27 and TRBJ2-7; D not resolved. Trimming took off 5 bases at V and 0 bases at J, with 11 bases between the two ends. CDR1 MNHEY and CDR2 SMNVEV come from the germline V gene (reference sequence). The length of the CDR3 is 14 residues.